This note documents a single T cell receptor beta chain sequence. This likely reflects a read error, since a far larger clone is one base away. This sample's time point: newly diagnosed GD, antithyroid drugs for less than 3 months. With RNA extracted from PBMCs as input, the TCR library was made. The record originates from a study of regulatory T cells in long-lasting Graves disease. This CDR3 contains 13 residues. CDR1 SGHAT and CDR2 FQNNGV come from the germline V gene. Investigators prepared the TCR beta libraries by applying iRepertoire HTBI primers and Arm-PCR of CDR3 regions. Via MiXCR, TCRdb re-called the multiplex PCR reads, giving one row per CDR3 protein. The table shows 370,000 or so distinct CDR3 sequences, with roughly 16% occurring only once. These data are also associated with another study on T cells in Graves' hyperthyroidism and ophthalmopathy. That paper adds: The TCR CDR3 was amplified in a first-round RT-PCR using the HTBI primer set. Most thyroid clonotypes expanded above 0.001 were also detected in blood.

Sequences were derived from peripheral blood mononuclear cells (PBMCs), sampled at new diagnosis, from a patient treated with antithyroid drugs. The source of this sequence is a woman between 18 and 29 years old with Graves disease. This sequence joins TRBV11-2 and TRBJ2-3; no definite D call. CDR3 in DNA: TGTGCCAGCGGCTTAGACGGCACAGATACGCAGTATTTT. This sequence encodes CASGLDGTDTQYF.